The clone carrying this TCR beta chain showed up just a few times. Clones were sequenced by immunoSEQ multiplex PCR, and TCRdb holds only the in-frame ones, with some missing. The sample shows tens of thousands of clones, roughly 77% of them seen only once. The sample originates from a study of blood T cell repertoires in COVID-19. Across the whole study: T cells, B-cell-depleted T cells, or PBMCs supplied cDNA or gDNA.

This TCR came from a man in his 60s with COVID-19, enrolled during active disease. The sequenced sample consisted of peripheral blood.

CDR3: CASSEYPRAQGETQYF. DNA of the CDR3: TGTGCCAGCAGTGAATATCCTAGGGCCCAGGGAGAGACCCAGTACTTC. The gene calls are TRBV25-1 and TRBJ2-5; TRBD1 is a possible D gene (5 bases). CDR3 size: 16 residues. Germline loops: CDR1 MGHDK, CDR2 SYGVNS. Trimming took 0 bases from V and 4 from J, leaving 15 bases between them.